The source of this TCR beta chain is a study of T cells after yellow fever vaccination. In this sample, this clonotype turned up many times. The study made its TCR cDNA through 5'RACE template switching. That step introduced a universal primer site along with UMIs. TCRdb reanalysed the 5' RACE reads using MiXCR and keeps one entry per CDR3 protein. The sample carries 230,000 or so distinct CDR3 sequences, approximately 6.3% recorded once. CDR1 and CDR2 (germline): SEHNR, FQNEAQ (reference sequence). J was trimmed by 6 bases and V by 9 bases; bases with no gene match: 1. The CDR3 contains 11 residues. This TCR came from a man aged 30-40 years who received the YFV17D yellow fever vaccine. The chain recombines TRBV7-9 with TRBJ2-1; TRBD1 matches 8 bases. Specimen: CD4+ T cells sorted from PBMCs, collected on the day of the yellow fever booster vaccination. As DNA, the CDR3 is TGTGCCAGTACAGGGGGCAATGAGCAGTTCTTC. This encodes CASTGGNEQFF.